These T cell receptor beta chains were read from a single sample in a study of OX40 agonist ivuxolimab in advanced cancers. Assay: immunoSEQ multiplex PCR; the TCRdb copy retains only in-frame clones and omits some. The sample shows 60,000 or so clones, 85% of them seen only once. This specimen consisted of CD4+ or CD8+ T cells sorted from blood, obtained in a trial of the OX40 agonist ivuxolimab. The receptors stem from an adult with an advanced solid tumor such as melanoma, head and neck, liver or kidney cancer. The CDR3 runs from the conserved cysteine through the conserved F or W.

>TRBJ1-2|TRBV4-1
CASSQDLLRQGDGYTF
>TRBJ2-7|TRBV11-2
CASSWRDRTYEQYF
>TRBJ1-1|TRBV11-2
CASSLVGYTEAFF
>TRBJ2-7|TRBV9
CASSLGLADSYEQYF
>TRBJ2-2|TRBV11-3
CASSSHIWGRANTGELFF
>TRBJ1-1|TRBV6-5
CASSYLVQSEAFF
>TRBJ2-3|TRBV7-2
CASSWKAGGGDTQYF
>TRBJ1-1|TRBV9
CASSARRDTEAFF
>TRBJ1-1|TRBV29-1
CSVLEGTEAFF
>TRBJ2-2|TRBV6-5
CASSWQDTGELFF
>TRBJ2-2|TRBV11-3
CASSPRDRGANTGELFF
>TRBJ2-2|TRBV19
CASSTPKRSTGELFF
>TRBJ2-7|TRBV6-5
CASRATANAYEQYF
>TRBJ1-5|TRBV19
CASSIDPGGRGQPQHF
>TRBJ2-6|TRBV7-9
CASTLGTAGANVLTF
>TRBJ1-2|TRBV4-2
CASSQVLPRESREFHYGYTF